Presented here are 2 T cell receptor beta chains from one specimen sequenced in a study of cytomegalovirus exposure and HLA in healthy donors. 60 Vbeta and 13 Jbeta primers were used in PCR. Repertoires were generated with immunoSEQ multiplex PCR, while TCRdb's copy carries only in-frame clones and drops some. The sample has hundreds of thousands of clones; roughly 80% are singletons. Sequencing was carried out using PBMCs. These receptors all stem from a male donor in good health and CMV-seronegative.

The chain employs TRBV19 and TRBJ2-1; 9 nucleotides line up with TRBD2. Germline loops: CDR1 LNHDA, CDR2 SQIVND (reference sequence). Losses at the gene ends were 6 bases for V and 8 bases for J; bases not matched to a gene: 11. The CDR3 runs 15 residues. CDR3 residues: CASSPGGAGGDEQFF. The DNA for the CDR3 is TGTGCCAGTAGCCCTGGGGGGGCGGGAGGGGATGAGCAGTTCTTC.

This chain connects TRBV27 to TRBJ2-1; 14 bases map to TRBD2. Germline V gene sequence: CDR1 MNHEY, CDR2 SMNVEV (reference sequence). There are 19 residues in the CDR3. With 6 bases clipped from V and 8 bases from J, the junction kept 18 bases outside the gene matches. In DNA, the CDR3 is TGTGCCAGCAGCATAGGGTGGGAGGGACTAGCGGGAGTAAGATATGAGCAGTTCTTC. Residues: CASSIGWEGLAGVRYEQFF.